Described below is a single TCR beta chain sequence and its context. Trimming took 1 base from V and 8 from J, leaving 15 bases between them. CDR3 length: 15 residues. The germline gives CDR1 SGHTA, CDR2 FQGNSA. This sample stems from a study of T-cell reconstitution after alpha-beta-depleted transplantation in children. TCRbeta library construction was performed incorporating unique molecular identifiers. TCRdb processed the PCR reads anew with MiXCR; each CDR3 protein has one entry. The data hold 490,000 or so distinct CDR3 sequences, with under 15% observed a single time. The gene calls are TRBV7-2 and TRBJ2-1; tentatively, D is TRBD1 (5 bases). The sequenced sample was PBMCs from the stem cell graft donor, obtained from the stem cell graft. This TCR was recovered from a human donor who donated a stem cell graft to a child with combined immunodeficiency. The CDR3 DNA reads TGTGCCAGCAGCTTAGTGTCAGGGTTCAGCGATGAGCAGTTCTTC. Translating it yields CASSLVSGFSDEQFF.